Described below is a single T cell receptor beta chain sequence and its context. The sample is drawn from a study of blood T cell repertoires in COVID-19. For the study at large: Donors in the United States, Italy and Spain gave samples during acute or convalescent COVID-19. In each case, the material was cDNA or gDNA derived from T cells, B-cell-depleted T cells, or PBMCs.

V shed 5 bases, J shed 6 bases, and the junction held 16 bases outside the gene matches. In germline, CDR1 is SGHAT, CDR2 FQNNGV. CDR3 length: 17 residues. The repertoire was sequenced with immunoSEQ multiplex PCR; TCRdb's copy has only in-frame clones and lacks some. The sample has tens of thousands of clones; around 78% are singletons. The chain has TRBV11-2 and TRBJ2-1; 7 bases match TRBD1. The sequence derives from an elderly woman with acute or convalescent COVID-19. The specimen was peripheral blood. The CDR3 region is CASSKFGESTGSNEQFF. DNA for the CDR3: TGTGCCAGCAGCAAGTTTGGGGAGTCGACAGGGAGCAATGAGCAGTTCTTC.